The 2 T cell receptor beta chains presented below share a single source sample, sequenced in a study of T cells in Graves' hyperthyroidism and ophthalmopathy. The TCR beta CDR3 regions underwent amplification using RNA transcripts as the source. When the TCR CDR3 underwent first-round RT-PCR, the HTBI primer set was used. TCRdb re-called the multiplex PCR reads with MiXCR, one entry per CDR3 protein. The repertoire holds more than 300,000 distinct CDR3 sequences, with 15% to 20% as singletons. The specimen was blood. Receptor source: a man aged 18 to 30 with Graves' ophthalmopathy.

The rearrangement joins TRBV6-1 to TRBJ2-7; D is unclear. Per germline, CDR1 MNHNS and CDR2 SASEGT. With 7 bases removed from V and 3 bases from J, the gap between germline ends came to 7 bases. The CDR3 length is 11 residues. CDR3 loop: CASKVGYEQYF. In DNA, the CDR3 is TGTGCCAGCAAGGTGGGCTACGAGCAGTACTTC.

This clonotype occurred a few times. DNA for the CDR3: TGCAGCGGCCGTACAGGGGGAGTCACTGAAGCTTTCTTT. Encoded protein: CSGRTGGVTEAFF. The chain carries TRBV29-1 and TRBJ1-1; TRBD1 matches at 8 bases. Unmatched junction bases numbered 8, after V lost 7 bases and J lost 4 bases. The CDR3 totals 13 residues. Germline CDR1 is SQVTM and CDR2 is ANQGSEA. The whole variable domain, remainder taken from reference TRBV29-1 and TRBJ1-1, is SAVISQKPSRDICQRGTSLTIQCQVDSQVTMMFWYRQQPGQSLTLIATANQGSEATYESGFVIDKFPISRPNLTFSTLTVSNMSPEDSSIYLCSGRTGGVTEAFFGQGTRLTVV.